What follows are 16 T cell receptor beta chains derived from one specimen sequenced in a study of cytomegalovirus exposure and HLA in healthy donors. PCR used 60 Vbeta primers and 13 Jbeta primers. Clones were sequenced by immunoSEQ multiplex PCR, and TCRdb holds only the in-frame ones, with some missing. The table records fewer than 200,000 clones, 81% of them present only once. Sequencing input: PBMCs. The receptors were gathered from a woman between 18 and 29 years old in good health and CMV-seropositive.

V usage is TRBV27 and J usage is TRBJ2-3; 8 nucleotides match TRBD1. Germline assignment: CDR1 MNHEY and CDR2 SMNVEV (reference sequence). The J segment lost 1 base and the V segment lost 3 bases, leaving 3 bases of the junction unmatched. The CDR3 loop spans 15 amino acids. CDR3 amino acids: CASSFPGGGTDTQYF. CDR3 DNA: TGTGCCAGCAGTTTTCCAGGGGGCGGCACAGATACGCAGTATTTT.

The genes are TRBV11-2 and TRBJ2-4; TRBD2 matches at 10 bases. V was clipped by 3 bases and J by 2 bases; unmatched bases: 4. This CDR3 comprises 16 residues. In germline, CDR1 is SGHAT, CDR2 FQNNGV. The CDR3 nucleotides are TGTGCCAGCAGCTTCAGCGGGGGGGTTTCCAAAAACATTCAGTACTTC. It yields the protein CASSFSGGVSKNIQYF.

The CDR3 DNA reads TGTGCCAGCGGTAGCTATGAGCAGTTCTTC. This sequence encodes CASGSYEQFF. V usage is TRBV2 and J usage is TRBJ2-1; D unresolved. Per germline, CDR1 SNHLY and CDR2 FYNNEI. Trimming removed 8 bases from V and 8 bases from J, with 7 bases in between. The CDR3 covers 10 residues.

The chain uses TRBV5-1 and TRBJ2-2; tentative D call: TRBD1 (5 bases). Trimming took off 0 bases at V and 0 bases at J, with 9 bases between the two ends. The germline CDR1 and CDR2 sequences are SGHRS and YFSETQ. CDR3 length: 16 amino acids. The CDR3 DNA follows: TGCGCCAGCAGCTTGGTCCCGACAGCGAACACCGGGGAGCTGTTTTTT. Translated: CASSLVPTANTGELFF. Using reference TRBV5-1 and TRBJ2-2 for the parts outside the CDR3, the full variable domain is KAGVTQTPRYLIKTRGQQVTLSCSPISGHRSVSWYQQTPGQGLQFLFEYFSETQRNKGNFPGRFSGRQFSNSRSEMNVSTLELGDSALYLCASSLVPTANTGELFFGEGSRLTVL.

The sample holds one count of this clone. For the CDR3, the DNA is TGTGCCAGCAGCTTAGTCGCTATGGAAGCTTTCTTT. It specifies CASSLVAMEAFF. This sequence joins TRBV7-9 and TRBJ1-1; D is unclear. V lost 1 base and J 8 bases, leaving 8 bases between the germline ends. The CDR3 consists of 12 residues. Per germline, CDR1 SEHNR and CDR2 FQNEAQ (reference sequence).

The chain joins TRBV7-2 to TRBJ2-3; 10 bases match TRBD1. The germline CDR1 and CDR2 sequences are SGHTA and FQGNSA. V lost 3 bases to trimming and J lost 1 base; unmatched junction nucleotides: 7. The length of the CDR3 is 17 residues. The CDR3 reads CASSFEPGTGGTDTQYF. DNA of the CDR3: TGTGCCAGCAGCTTTGAGCCCGGGACAGGGGGCACAGATACGCAGTATTTT.

The chain recombines TRBV18 with TRBJ1-1, with 7 bases lining up with TRBD1. This CDR3 spans 14 amino acids. Losses at the gene ends were 5 bases for V and 6 bases for J; bases not matched to a gene: 9. The germline V gene has CDR1 KGHSH and CDR2 LQKENI. This CDR3 reads CASSSRQGESEAFF. The DNA of the CDR3 is TGTGCCAGCTCATCACGACAGGGAGAGTCTGAAGCTTTCTTT.

This clone showed up just once. CDR3 protein: CATSTGGLTDTQYF. In DNA, the CDR3 is TGTGCCACATCAACGGGGGGGCTCACAGATACGCAGTATTTT. V is TRBV6-8 and J is TRBJ2-3; 8 bases line up with TRBD2. The CDR3 has 14 amino acids. V trimming: 10 bases; J trimming: 2 bases; junction bases outside the gene matches: 8. Germline CDR1 reads MNHGY; CDR2 reads SAAAGT.

V usage is TRBV5-1 and J usage is TRBJ1-2; D might be TRBD1 (6 bases). Per germline, CDR1 SGHRS and CDR2 YFSETQ. The CDR3 covers 14 residues. V was cut by 4 bases and J by 2 bases, with 12 bases left in between. The CDR3, as DNA: TGCGCCAGCAGCATACTAGACAGGAACTATGGCTACACCTTC. Translating gives CASSILDRNYGYTF. The whole variable domain, remainder taken from reference TRBV5-1 and TRBJ1-2, is KAGVTQTPRYLIKTRGQQVTLSCSPISGHRSVSWYQQTPGQGLQFLFEYFSETQRNKGNFPGRFSGRQFSNSRSEMNVSTLELGDSALYLCASSILDRNYGYTFGSGTRLTVV.

This rearrangement joins TRBV27 to TRBJ1-1; TRBD1 aligns across 7 bases. The germline V gene encodes CDR1 MNHEY and CDR2 SMNVEV (reference sequence). Losses at the gene ends were 7 bases for V and 0 bases for J; bases not matched to a gene: 11. CDR3 size: 16 residues. DNA of the CDR3: TGTGCCAGCACCCCTCCCCGGGACAGCTTGAACACTGAAGCTTTCTTT. Protein product: CASTPPRDSLNTEAFF.

J is TRBJ2-1 and V is TRBV19; D is unclear. Germline V CDR1 and CDR2: LNHDA, SQIVND (reference sequence). The CDR3 totals 14 residues. V lost 0 bases and J 8 bases, leaving 11 bases between the germline ends. The CDR3 loop is CASSIDPPTDEQFF. In DNA, the CDR3 is TGTGCCAGTAGTATAGATCCCCCAACTGATGAGCAGTTCTTC.

As to this clone: The same CDR3 also results from other DNA sequences found in this sample. The chain employs TRBV6-5 and TRBJ1-1; D is unclear. This CDR3 is built from 12 residues. Trimming cost V 6 bases and J 5 bases, with 10 bases left between them. Per the germline V gene, CDR1 is MNHEY and CDR2 is SVGAGI. The CDR3 DNA sequence: TGTGCCAGCAGCCCCGGAGGGACTGAAGCTTTCTTT. This codes for CASSPGGTEAFF.

The rearrangement links TRBV27 to TRBJ2-1, with 9 nucleotides matching TRBD2. Germline V lookup: CDR1 MNHEY, CDR2 SMNVEV (reference sequence). The CDR3 extends over 15 amino acids. With 3 bases clipped from V and 2 bases from J, the junction kept 2 bases outside the gene matches. Here the CDR3 DNA reads TGTGCCAGCAGTTTGGCGGGGGGGCCCTACAATGAGCAGTTCTTC. This translates into CASSLAGGPYNEQFF.

This clone was counted between two and nine times. This CDR3 reads CASSQDLIVTGSVSGNTIYF. The CDR3 coding sequence is TGTGCCAGCAGCCAAGATCTCATCGTCACGGGTTCCGTCTCTGGAAACACCATATATTTT. The chain links TRBV4-2 to TRBJ1-3, with D unclear. Looked up from germline, CDR1 is LGHNA and CDR2 is YNFKEQ. The CDR3 extends over 20 amino acids. V was trimmed by 0 bases and J by 0 bases, leaving 21 bases between them.

The J gene is TRBJ2-7, the V gene TRBV10-3, with 12 bases lining up with TRBD1. Germline values: CDR1 ENHRY, CDR2 SYGVKD. CDR3 length: 16 residues. Trimming at V came to 6 bases and at J to 3 bases, leaving 9 bases not matched to a gene. The CDR3 DNA is TGTGCCATCAGGAGTGGGGGGACAGGGGGCTTCTACGAGCAGTACTTC. Translating gives CAIRSGGTGGFYEQYF.

The chain employs TRBV29-1 and TRBJ2-1; D possibly corresponds to TRBD1 (5 bases). Trimming stripped 4 bases from V and 7 bases from J, with 17 bases between. This CDR3 comprises 14 residues. Germline CDR1 reads SQVTM; CDR2 reads ANQGSEA. The CDR3 here is CSVVRRLAGNEQFF. CDR3 nucleotides: TGCAGCGTTGTAAGACGCCTGGCAGGGAATGAGCAGTTCTTC.